This entry features one TCR beta chain sequence. Its target is unknown. The data were obtained in a study of cytomegalovirus exposure and HLA in healthy donors. The CDR3 totals 17 residues. Study conclusions and caveats: By a later analysis, the bulk of CMV-associated TCR beta chains appeared HLA-restricted. It was in a later analysis that TCR association rates were seen to vary by HLA locus, highest for DRB1 and lowest for HLA-C. Many donors shared some public TCRs, even though most TCR sequences were rare.

The donors gave bone marrow, and they were healthy. The study ran its PCR with 60 Vbeta and 13 Jbeta primers. TCRdb's copy holds only in-frame clones and misses some; the assay was immunoSEQ multiplex PCR. The sample holds about 160,000 clones, around three quarters seen once. This sequence was found in a man in his forties in good health and CMV-seropositive. Sequenced sample: PBMCs. V gene TRBV21-1 combines with J gene TRBJ2-7; the DNA was not compared with TRBD1, the D call given in the table. TRBV21-1 is designated a pseudogene. The CDR3 nucleotides are TGTGCCAGCAGCCCCCTCGACAGGGGAAGTCTCGACTACGAGCAGTACTTC. It is translated as CASSPLDRGSLDYEQYF.